This is a list of T cell receptor beta chains from one sample in a study of OX40 agonist ivuxolimab in advanced cancers. Measured with immunoSEQ multiplex PCR; TCRdb has only the in-frame clones, and not every one. The data contain about 63,000 clones, 77% of them singletons. The sequencing here drew on CD4+ or CD8+ T cells sorted from blood, taken in a trial of the OX40 agonist ivuxolimab. These receptors were taken from an adult with an advanced solid tumor such as melanoma, head and neck, liver or kidney cancer. Both conserved end residues are part of each CDR3. Each record gives: CDR3 protein, CDR3 DNA, D gene, CDR3 length, clone size, V gene, J gene. A D gene is named only where the DNA matches it firmly. The listing skips clone size in some rows; elsewhere it reads once, few, many or a size class.

CDR3: CASSLLGGQETQYF
DNA: TGTGCCAGCAGCTTACTAGGAGGCCAAGAGACCCAGTACTTC
D: .
length: 14
size: .
V: TRBV7-3
J: TRBJ2-5

CDR3: CASSQVTFNEQYF
DNA: TGTGCCAGCAGCCAAGTGACATTTAACGAGCAGTACTTC
D: .
length: 13
size: .
V: TRBV4-2
J: TRBJ2-7

CDR3: CASGPDLGTSGREDIQYF
DNA: TGTGCCAGCGGGCCCGACCTTGGGACTAGCGGTCGGGAGGACATTCAGTACTTC
D: TRBD2
length: 18
size: .
V: TRBV7-9
J: TRBJ2-4

CDR3: CASSKSGRLYEQYF
DNA: TGTGCCAGCAGCAAATCGGGGCGACTCTACGAGCAGTACTTC
D: .
length: 14
size: .
V: TRBV21-1
J: TRBJ2-7

CDR3: CASSQVGAGRGGSNTGELFF
DNA: TGCGCCAGCAGCCAAGTCGGCGCGGGACGGGGGGGCTCTAACACCGGGGAGCTGTTTTTT
D: TRBD2
length: 20
size: .
V: TRBV4-1
J: TRBJ2-2

CDR3: CASKGQGSNYGYTF
DNA: TGCGCCAGCAAGGGGCAGGGAAGTAACTATGGCTACACCTTC
D: .
length: 14
size: .
V: TRBV5-1
J: TRBJ1-2

CDR3: CASSPSSDPNTEAFF
DNA: TGTGCCAGCTCACCAAGTTCAGATCCGAACACTGAAGCTTTCTTT
D: .
length: 15
size: few
V: TRBV18
J: TRBJ1-1

CDR3: CASSPILGGGEAYNEQFF
DNA: TGCGCCAGCAGCCCAATTCTAGGCGGGGGGGAGGCGTACAATGAGCAGTTCTTC
D: TRBD2
length: 18
size: .
V: TRBV4-1
J: TRBJ2-1

CDR3: CASGLVPFSARLRGGEKLFF
DNA: TGTGCTAGTGGTTTGGTCCCTTTTTCGGCCAGGCTAAGGGGTGGTGAAAAACTGTTTTTT
D: .
length: 20
size: .
V: TRBV12-5
J: TRBJ1-4

CDR3: CASSLLGWSDTQYF
DNA: TGTGCCAGCAGTCTACTGGGGTGGTCAGATACGCAGTATTTT
D: .
length: 14
size: .
V: TRBV28
J: TRBJ2-3

CDR3: CASSIRSGDYNEQFF
DNA: TGTGCCAGTAGTATAAGGAGCGGGGACTACAATGAGCAGTTCTTC
D: TRBD2
length: 15
size: .
V: TRBV19
J: TRBJ2-1

CDR3: CASGLGTDSYEQYF
DNA: TGTGCTAGTGGTTTAGGGACAGACTCCTACGAGCAGTACTTC
D: TRBD1
length: 14
size: .
V: TRBV12-5
J: TRBJ2-7

CDR3: CASAGQPNTEAFF
DNA: TGTGCCAGCGCGGGACAGCCGAACACTGAAGCTTTCTTT
D: TRBD1
length: 13
size: .
V: TRBV18
J: TRBJ1-1

CDR3: CAIRTGGNEQYF
DNA: TGTGCCATCCGGACAGGGGGCAACGAGCAGTACTTC
D: TRBD1
length: 12
size: many
V: TRBV10-3
J: TRBJ2-7

CDR3: CASSISGGDYNEQFF
DNA: TGTGCCAGTAGTATATCGGGGGGCGACTACAATGAGCAGTTCTTC
D: .
length: 15
size: few
V: TRBV19
J: TRBJ2-1

CDR3: CASSSWTGIPSYNEQFF
DNA: TGTGCCAGCAGCTCTTGGACAGGGATCCCCTCCTACAATGAGCAGTTCTTC
D: TRBD1
length: 17
size: once
V: TRBV5-6
J: TRBJ2-1

CDR3: CASSQGLADTDTQYF
DNA: TGTGCCAGCAGCCAGGGACTAGCAGACACAGATACGCAGTATTTT
D: TRBD2
length: 15
size: few
V: TRBV14
J: TRBJ2-3

CDR3: CASSRYSPEGETQYF
DNA: TGCGCCAGCAGCCGATACAGTCCTGAGGGGGAGACCCAGTACTTC
D: .
length: 15
size: .
V: TRBV5-1
J: TRBJ2-5

CDR3: CASSSGTTTDTQYF
DNA: TGCGCCAGCAGCTCCGGGACGACCACAGATACGCAGTATTTT
D: .
length: 14
size: .
V: TRBV5-1
J: TRBJ2-3

CDR3: CASSQVYNNSPLHF
DNA: TGCGCCAGCAGCCAAGTCTACAATAATTCACCCCTCCACTTT
D: .
length: 14
size: .
V: TRBV4-1
J: TRBJ1-6

CDR3: CSLGQIQETQYF
DNA: TGCAGCCTAGGACAGATTCAAGAGACCCAGTACTTC
D: .
length: 12
size: .
V: TRBV29-1
J: TRBJ2-5

CDR3: CASSYSERVGQPQHF
DNA: TGTGCCAGCAGTTACTCCGAAAGGGTCGGTCAGCCCCAGCATTTT
D: .
length: 15
size: .
V: TRBV6-5
J: TRBJ1-5

CDR3: CASSRRGGLVNYEQYF
DNA: TGTGCCAGTAGTCGTCGGGGAGGGTTGGTGAACTACGAGCAGTACTTC
D: TRBD2
length: 16
size: .
V: TRBV19
J: TRBJ2-7

CDR3: CASSEQATSLANYGYTF
DNA: TGTGCCAGCAGTGAGCAGGCCACCTCACTAGCTAACTATGGCTACACCTTC
D: .
length: 17
size: .
V: TRBV2
J: TRBJ1-2

CDR3: CASSLGDRETQYF
DNA: TGTGCCAGCAGCTTGGGGGACCGGGAGACCCAGTACTTC
D: .
length: 13
size: .
V: TRBV5-5
J: TRBJ2-5

CDR3: CASRIQRLSPLHF
DNA: TGTGCCAGCAGAATACAGCGGTTATCACCCCTCCACTTT
D: .
length: 13
size: .
V: TRBV6-5
J: TRBJ1-6

CDR3: CASSSDTEAFF
DNA: TGTGCCAGCAGTTCGGACACTGAAGCTTTCTTT
D: .
length: 11
size: .
V: TRBV6-6
J: TRBJ1-1

CDR3: CASSIRDGFSSGNTIYF
DNA: TGTGCCAGTAGTATACGGGACGGTTTTAGCTCTGGAAACACCATATATTTT
D: .
length: 17
size: .
V: TRBV19
J: TRBJ1-3